The rows below give T cell receptor beta chains drawn from one sample of a study of T cells expressing NK-cell markers. One entry per CDR3 protein, without DNA, is what TCRdb gives after re-calling the 5' RACE reads. The listing contains 150,000 to 180,000 distinct CDR3 sequences. The sequenced sample was blood T cells: a sorted CD56 or NKG2C T cell subset, CD4+ or CD8+ T cells, or bulk PBMC T cells (not recorded which). Receptor source: a woman aged 45 to 65 in good health. The CDR3 runs from the conserved cysteine through the conserved F or W. Each record gives: J gene, V gene, CDR3 protein.

>TRBJ2-3|TRBV6-5
CASSYSITHPEGGSDTQYF
>TRBJ1-5|TRBV4-1
CASSQDVGLGEPQHF
>TRBJ2-2|TRBV5-5
CASSLDVGSVTGELFF
>TRBJ2-3|TRBV6-1
CASSEIEGKGDTQYF
>TRBJ2-2|TRBV6-5
CASSVSGPGELFF
>TRBJ2-1|TRBV30
CAWSYSSGRSEQFF
>TRBJ2-7|TRBV4-1
CASSQSAGGSYEQYF
>TRBJ2-2|TRBV12-3/TRBV12-4
CASSFGVFTGELFF
>TRBJ2-5|TRBV7-9
CASSLGQARETQYF
>TRBJ2-2|TRBV5-6
CASSETGVGELFF
>TRBJ1-2|TRBV20-1
CSARDVEVETRGYTF
>TRBJ1-3|TRBV7-9
CASSSTTWGLAGNTIYF
>TRBJ2-1|TRBV7-9
CASSRLGQGARRDLSQFF
>TRBJ2-5|TRBV27
CASGPSGLEETQYF
>TRBJ2-5|TRBV7-6
CASSLESGQETQYF
>TRBJ2-3|TRBV20-1
CSARDETSGRAHTDTQYF
>TRBJ2-1|TRBV7-6
CASSQFGVARSLSYNEQFF
>TRBJ2-7|TRBV14
CASSQEVRTYEQYF
>TRBJ2-2|TRBV7-6
CASSLQANTGELFF
>TRBJ2-1|TRBV27
CASSLGTGIDEQFF
>TRBJ2-1|TRBV4-1
CASSQTRYDEQFF
>TRBJ1-1|TRBV12-3/TRBV12-4
CASSLSPGSNTEAFF
>TRBJ2-5|TRBV15
CATSRETPGGRETQYF
>TRBJ2-7|TRBV7-6
CASSLGGTGTYEQYF
>TRBJ1-1|TRBV29-1
CSVGREWGTEAFF
>TRBJ1-1|TRBV14
CASSQEQGIEAFF
>TRBJ1-2|TRBV7-9
CASSLAVQVDGYTF
>TRBJ2-7|TRBV7-2
CASSAPLAYEQYF
>TRBJ1-4|TRBV11-2
CASSLDGREDEKLFF
>TRBJ1-4|TRBV27
CASSLSGRDEKLFF
>TRBJ2-3|TRBV11-2
CASSLGAGTWADTQYF
>TRBJ2-1|TRBV7-9
CASSSQGSSYNEQFF
>TRBJ2-1|TRBV14
CASSQWAAEQFF
>TRBJ2-5|TRBV5-1
CASSQGTSSSETQYF
>TRBJ2-7|TRBV4-1
CASSQEPGTGYEQYF
>TRBJ2-5|TRBV20-1
CSATGTAQETQYF
>TRBJ2-3|TRBV10-3
CAAQGDKDTQYF
>TRBJ2-1|TRBV20-1
CSAREGSGYNEQFF
>TRBJ1-6|TRBV11-2
CASSLGTGVALHF
>TRBJ2-1|TRBV12-3/TRBV12-4
CASSSGLAGNEQFF
>TRBJ2-7|TRBV2
CASTGTDSYEQYF
>TRBJ2-2|TRBV25-1
CASSGPTSGAYTGELFF
>TRBJ2-2|TRBV11-3
CASAGRVPHTGELFF
>TRBJ2-1|TRBV4-1
CASSLGTDFEQFF
>TRBJ1-6|TRBV9
CASSPRGGGAPLHF
>TRBJ2-5|TRBV10-3
CAISDGTDQETQYF
>TRBJ2-7|TRBV10-3
CAIKEPGSSYEQYF